This T cell receptor (beta chain) was sequenced during a study of shared clonotypes between healthy human individuals. Whole-study context: CD8 memory received one plate per donor, CD8 naive two, CD4 memory three and CD4 naive three.

The germline gives CDR1 MRHNA, CDR2 SNTAGT. V lost 2 bases, J lost 0 bases, and 19 bases lay in between. The CDR3 is 18 amino acids. Sequenced by immunoSEQ multiplex PCR; TCRdb stores in-frame clones only, minus some. Found here are some 1.4 million clones, about 96% of them singletons; the top ten hold over 1%. V and J are TRBV6-4 and TRBJ1-1, with D perhaps TRBD1 (5 bases). The sequencing input was naive CD4+ T cells sorted from blood. As for subset: CD45RA+ positively selected. This clonotype was sampled from a man aged 30 to 45 in good health. The CDR3 here is CASSDTEGIVVMNTEAFF. In DNA, the CDR3 is TGTGCCAGCAGTGACACCGAGGGGATCGTCGTCATGAACACTGAAGCTTTCTTT.